The entry below gives a single T cell receptor (beta chain) sequence along with its context. The CDR3 is 14 residues long. The J segment lost 8 bases and the V segment lost 3 bases, leaving 10 bases of the junction unmatched. Per germline, CDR1 DFQATT and CDR2 SNEGSKA (reference sequence). Authors' methods: Reference gene primer amplification gave estimated nucleated cell counts. Clones were read by immunoSEQ multiplex PCR, and TCRdb kept only the in-frame ones, dropping some. V and J calls plus clone size are reproduced from that table; the DNA served to infer D and trimming. Altogether 190,000 or so clones are present, around 81% being singletons, with the ten largest covering less than 9.5%. These data originate in a study of blood T cell repertoires in COVID-19. Background on the study: From the United States, Italy and Spain came samples of acute and convalescent COVID-19. PBMCs, B-cell-depleted T cells, or T cells provided the cDNA or gDNA that made up the material.

Clinical history as reported by participants underpinned cohort assignment. The V and J genes are TRBV20-1 and TRBJ1-2; 9 positions agree with TRBD1. This TCR derives from a man aged 35-49 years who had recovered from COVID-19. The specimen sequenced was PBMCs or T cells enriched from blood (not recorded which). The CDR3 DNA is TGCAGTGCTAGTAATCGGACAGGGGTAGAAGGCTACACCTTC. Translation: CSASNRTGVEGYTF.